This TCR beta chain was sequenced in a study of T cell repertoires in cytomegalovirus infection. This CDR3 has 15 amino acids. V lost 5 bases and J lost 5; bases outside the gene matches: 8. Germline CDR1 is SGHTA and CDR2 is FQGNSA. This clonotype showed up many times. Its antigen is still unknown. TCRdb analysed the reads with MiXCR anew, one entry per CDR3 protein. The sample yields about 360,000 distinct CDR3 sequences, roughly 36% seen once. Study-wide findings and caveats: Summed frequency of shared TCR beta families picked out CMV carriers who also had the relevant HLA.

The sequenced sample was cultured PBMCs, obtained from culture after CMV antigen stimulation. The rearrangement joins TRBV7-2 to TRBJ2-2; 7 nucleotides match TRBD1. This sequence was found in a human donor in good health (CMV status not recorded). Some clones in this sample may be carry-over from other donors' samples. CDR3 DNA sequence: TGTGCCAGCAGCCGGGACAGTCCTGCTACCGGGGAGCTGTTTTTT. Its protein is CASSRDSPATGELFF.